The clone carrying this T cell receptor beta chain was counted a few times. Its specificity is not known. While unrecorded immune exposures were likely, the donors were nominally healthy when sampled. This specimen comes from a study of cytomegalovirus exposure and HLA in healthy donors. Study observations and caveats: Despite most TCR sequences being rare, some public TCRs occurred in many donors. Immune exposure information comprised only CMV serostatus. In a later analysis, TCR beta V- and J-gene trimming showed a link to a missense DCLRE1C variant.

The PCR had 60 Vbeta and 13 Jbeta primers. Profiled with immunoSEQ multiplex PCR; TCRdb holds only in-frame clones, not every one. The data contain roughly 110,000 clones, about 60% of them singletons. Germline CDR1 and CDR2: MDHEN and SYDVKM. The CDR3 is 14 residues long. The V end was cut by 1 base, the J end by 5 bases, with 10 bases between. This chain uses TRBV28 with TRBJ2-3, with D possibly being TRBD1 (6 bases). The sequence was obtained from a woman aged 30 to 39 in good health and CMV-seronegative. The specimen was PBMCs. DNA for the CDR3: TGTGCCAGCAGTTTATCGCAGGGGCAAGATACGCAGTATTTT. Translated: CASSLSQGQDTQYF. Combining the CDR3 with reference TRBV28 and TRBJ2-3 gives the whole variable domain DVKVTQSSRYLVKRTGEKVFLECVQDMDHENMFWYRQDPGLGLRLIYFSYDVKMKEKGDIPEGYSVSREKKERFSLILESASTNQTSMYLCASSLSQGQDTQYFGPGTRLTVL.